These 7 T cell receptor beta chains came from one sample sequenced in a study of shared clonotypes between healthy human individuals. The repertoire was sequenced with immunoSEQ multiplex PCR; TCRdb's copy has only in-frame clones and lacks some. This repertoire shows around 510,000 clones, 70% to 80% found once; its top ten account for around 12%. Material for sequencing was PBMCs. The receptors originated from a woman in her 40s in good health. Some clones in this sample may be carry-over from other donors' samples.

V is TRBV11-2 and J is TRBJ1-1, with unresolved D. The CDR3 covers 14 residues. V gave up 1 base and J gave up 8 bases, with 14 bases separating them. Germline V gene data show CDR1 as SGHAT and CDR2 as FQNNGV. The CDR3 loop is CASSLGFLAKEAFF. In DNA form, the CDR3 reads TGTGCCAGCAGCTTAGGATTTCTGGCGAAAGAAGCTTTCTTT.

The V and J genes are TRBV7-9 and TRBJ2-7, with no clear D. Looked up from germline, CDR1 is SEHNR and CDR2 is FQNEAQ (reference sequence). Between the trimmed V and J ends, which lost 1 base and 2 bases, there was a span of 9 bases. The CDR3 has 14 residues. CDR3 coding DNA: TGTGCCAGCAGCTTAGTGGGCTATACCTACGAGCAGTACTTC. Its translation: CASSLVGYTYEQYF. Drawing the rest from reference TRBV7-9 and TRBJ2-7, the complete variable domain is DTGVSQNPRHKITKRGQNVTFRCDPISEHNRLYWYRQTLGQGPEFLTYFQNEAQLEKSRLLSDRFSAERPKGSFSTLEIQRTEQGDSAMYLCASSLVGYTYEQYFGPGTRLTVT.

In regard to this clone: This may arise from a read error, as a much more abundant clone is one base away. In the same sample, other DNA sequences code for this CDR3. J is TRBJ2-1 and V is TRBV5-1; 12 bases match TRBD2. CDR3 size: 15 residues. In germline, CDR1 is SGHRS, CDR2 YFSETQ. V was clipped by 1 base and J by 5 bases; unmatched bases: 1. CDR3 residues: CASSLRLAGDNEQFF. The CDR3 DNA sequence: TGCGCCAGCAGCTTGCGACTAGCGGGAGACAATGAGCAGTTCTTC.

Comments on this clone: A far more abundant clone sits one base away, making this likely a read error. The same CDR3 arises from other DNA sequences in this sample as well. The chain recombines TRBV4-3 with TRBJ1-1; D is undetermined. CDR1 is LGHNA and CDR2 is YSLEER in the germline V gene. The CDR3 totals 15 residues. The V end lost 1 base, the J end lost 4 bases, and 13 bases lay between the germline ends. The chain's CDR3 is CASSQVGSHPTEAFF. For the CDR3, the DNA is TGCGCCAGCAGCCAAGTGGGTAGTCACCCCACTGAAGCTTTCTTT.

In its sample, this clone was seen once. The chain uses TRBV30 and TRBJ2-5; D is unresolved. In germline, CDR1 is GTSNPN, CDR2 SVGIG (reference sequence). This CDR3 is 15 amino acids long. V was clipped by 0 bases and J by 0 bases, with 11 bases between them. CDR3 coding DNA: TGTGCCTGGAGTGTAGGATCAGCCAACCAAGAGACCCAGTACTTC. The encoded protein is CAWSVGSANQETQYF.

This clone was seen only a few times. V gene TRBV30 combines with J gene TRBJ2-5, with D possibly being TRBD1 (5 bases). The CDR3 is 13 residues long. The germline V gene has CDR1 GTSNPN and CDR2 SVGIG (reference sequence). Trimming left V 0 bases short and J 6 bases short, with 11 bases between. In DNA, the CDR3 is TGTGCCTGGAGTGTACTGCAGGGTAAGACCCAGTACTTC. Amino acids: CAWSVLQGKTQYF. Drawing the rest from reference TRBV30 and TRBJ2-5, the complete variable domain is SQTIHQWPATLVQPVGSPLSLECTVEGTSNPNLYWYRQAAGRGLQLLFYSVGIGQISSEVPQNLSASRPQDRQFILSSKKLLLSDSGFYLCAWSVLQGKTQYFGPGTRLLVL.

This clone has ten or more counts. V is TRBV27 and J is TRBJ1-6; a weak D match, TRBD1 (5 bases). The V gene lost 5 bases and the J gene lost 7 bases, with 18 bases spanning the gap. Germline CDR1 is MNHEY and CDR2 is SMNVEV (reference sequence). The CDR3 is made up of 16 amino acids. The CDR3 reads CASSRAGSVSNSPLHF. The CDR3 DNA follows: TGTGCCAGCAGTCGGGCAGGGTCGGTCTCAAATTCACCCCTCCACTTT.